This TCR beta chain was observed in a study of blood T cell repertoires in COVID-19. About the research overall: Whether acute or convalescent, the COVID-19 samples came from the United States, Italy and Spain. Sample material is recorded as cDNA or gDNA derived from T cells, B-cell-depleted T cells, or PBMCs.

The CDR3 spans 13 residues. V lost 10 bases, J lost 2 bases, and 14 bases lay in between. As handled by the study authors: Estimation of nucleated cell counts was performed using reference gene primer amplification. Sequencing was performed with immunoSEQ multiplex PCR; in TCRdb, only in-frame clones are kept and a portion is missing. That table gives V, J and clone size, and the DNA gave D and trimming. The table shows some 240,000 clones, with roughly 87% occurring only once. This sequence joins TRBV12-3 or TRBV12-4 and TRBJ1-2; maybe TRBD1 (6 bases). This clonotype was obtained from a man in his fifties or sixties who had recovered from COVID-19. Sample: peripheral blood. The CDR3 spells CAISTGENYGYTF. As DNA, the CDR3 is TGTGCCATCTCGACAGGTGAAAACTATGGCTACACCTTC.